This section outlines one TCR beta chain sequence together with its context. This clone's antigen is unknown. No much larger clone exists at a distance of one base, and base qualities are not known. CDR3 length: 16 amino acids, cysteine to phenylalanine. The entry retains the CDR3 DNA only, 48 bases that are in frame from base 1. CDR1 and CDR2 are drawn from the germline V gene: SNHLY, FYNNEI. V is shortened by 4 bases, J by 2 bases, and the region joining them spans 16 bases. Instrument used: Illumina HiSeq 1500. TCRdb reworked the public reads: Q25 trimming with fastp, MiXCR clone assembly, productive beta chains retained. Duplicate CDR3 protein sequences are folded into a single record with the most common DNA and genes. The sample contains fewer than 950,000 distinct CDR3 sequences, about 31% of them found a single time. In total, the top ten clones hold 12% of the sample. Read against the paper, the sample's treatment or condition label means: in vitro stimulation with specific CMV peptide epitopes to enrich CMV-specific T cells.

This entry is derived from a study of T cell repertoires in cytomegalovirus infection (dated by TCRdb to between 2018 and 2021). In terms of the full investigation: Recently identified HLA-C-restricted CMV epitopes, whose presentation resists viral immunomodulation, were targeted by peptide stimulations together with well-studied HLA-B-restricted epitopes. The HLA type of each donor mattered for the analysis, because public TCR beta signatures pointed to carriage of CMV infection along with the matching HLA type.

Broader findings and caveats from the paper: The ex vivo response was dominated by HLA-C-restricted CMV-specific TCR beta clonotypes, which also provided the single most frequent clonotype in two of eight donors. In both this cohort and an independent 352-donor cohort, the cumulative frequency of public TCR beta family members distinguished carriers of CMV infection plus the relevant HLA type.

The sequence was collected from a human donor in good health (CMV status not recorded). Some clones in this sample may be carry-over from other donors' samples. The chain couples TRBV2 to TRBJ2-3; TRBD1 is perhaps the D gene, given 6 matching bases. The input for sequencing was cultured CD8+ T cells from PBMCs, taken from culture after CMV antigen stimulation. At the DNA level, the sequence is TGTGCCAGCAGTGTCGACACCAGGGGATTCACAGATACGCAGTATTTT. Its translation reads: CASSVDTRGFTDTQYF.